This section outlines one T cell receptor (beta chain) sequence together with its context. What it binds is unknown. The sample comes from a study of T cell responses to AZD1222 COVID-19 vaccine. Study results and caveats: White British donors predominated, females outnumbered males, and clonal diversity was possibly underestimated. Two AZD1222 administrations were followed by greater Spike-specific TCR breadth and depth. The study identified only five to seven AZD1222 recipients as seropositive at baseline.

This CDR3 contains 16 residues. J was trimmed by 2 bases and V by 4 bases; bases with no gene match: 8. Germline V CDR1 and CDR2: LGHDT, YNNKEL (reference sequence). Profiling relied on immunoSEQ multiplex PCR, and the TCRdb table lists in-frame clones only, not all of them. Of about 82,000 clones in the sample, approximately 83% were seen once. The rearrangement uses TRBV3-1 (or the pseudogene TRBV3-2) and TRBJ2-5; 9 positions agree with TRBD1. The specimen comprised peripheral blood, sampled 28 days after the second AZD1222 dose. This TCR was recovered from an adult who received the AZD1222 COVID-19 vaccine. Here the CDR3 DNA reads TGTGCCAGCAGCCCGGGGGGACAGGGTCTTCAAGAGACCCAGTACTTC. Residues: CASSPGGQGLQETQYF.